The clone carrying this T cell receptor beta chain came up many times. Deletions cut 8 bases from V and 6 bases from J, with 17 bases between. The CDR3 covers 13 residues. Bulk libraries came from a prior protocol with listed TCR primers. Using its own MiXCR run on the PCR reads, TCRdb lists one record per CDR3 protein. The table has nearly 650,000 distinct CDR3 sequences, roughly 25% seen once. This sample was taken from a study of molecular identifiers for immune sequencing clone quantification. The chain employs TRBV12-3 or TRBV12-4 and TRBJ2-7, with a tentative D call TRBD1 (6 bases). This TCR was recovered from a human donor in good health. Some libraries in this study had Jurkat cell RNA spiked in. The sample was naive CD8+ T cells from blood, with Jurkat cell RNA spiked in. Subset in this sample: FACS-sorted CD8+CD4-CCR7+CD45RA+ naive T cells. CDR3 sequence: CASPFAGESEQYF. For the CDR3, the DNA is TGTGCCAGCCCCTTTGCAGGGGAGAGCGAGCAGTACTTC.